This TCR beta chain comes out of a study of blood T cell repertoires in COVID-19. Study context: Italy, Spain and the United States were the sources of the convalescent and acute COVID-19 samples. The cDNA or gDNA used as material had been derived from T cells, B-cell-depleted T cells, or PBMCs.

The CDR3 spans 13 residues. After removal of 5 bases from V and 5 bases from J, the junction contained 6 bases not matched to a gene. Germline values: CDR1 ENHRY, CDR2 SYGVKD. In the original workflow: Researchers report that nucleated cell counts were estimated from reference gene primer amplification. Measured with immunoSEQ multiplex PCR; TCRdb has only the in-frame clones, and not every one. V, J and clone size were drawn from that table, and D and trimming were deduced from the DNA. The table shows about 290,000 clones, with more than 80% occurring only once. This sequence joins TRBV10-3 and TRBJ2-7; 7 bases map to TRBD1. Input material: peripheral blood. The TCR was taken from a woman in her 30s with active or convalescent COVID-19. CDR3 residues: CAISPGQPNEQYF. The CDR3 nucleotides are TGTGCCATCAGTCCGGGACAGCCCAACGAGCAGTACTTC.